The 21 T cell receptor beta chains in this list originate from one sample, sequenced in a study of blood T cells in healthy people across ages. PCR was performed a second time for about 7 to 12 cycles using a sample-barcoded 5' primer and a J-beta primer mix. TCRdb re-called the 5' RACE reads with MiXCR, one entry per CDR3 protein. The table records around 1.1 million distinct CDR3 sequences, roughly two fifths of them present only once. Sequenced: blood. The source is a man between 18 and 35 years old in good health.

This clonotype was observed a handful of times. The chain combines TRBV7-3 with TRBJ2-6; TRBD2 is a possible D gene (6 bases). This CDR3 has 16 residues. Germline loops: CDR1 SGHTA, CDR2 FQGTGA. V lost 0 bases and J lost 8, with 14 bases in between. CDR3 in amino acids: CASSLTTGGPSNVLTF. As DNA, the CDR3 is TGTGCCAGCAGCTTAACGACCGGGGGTCCTTCCAACGTCCTGACTTTC.

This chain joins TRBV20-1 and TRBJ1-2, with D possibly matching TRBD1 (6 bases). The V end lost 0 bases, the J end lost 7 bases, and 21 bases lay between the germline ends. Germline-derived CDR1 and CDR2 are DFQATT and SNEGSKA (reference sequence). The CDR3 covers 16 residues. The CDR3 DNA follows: TGCAGTGCTAGAGATCGGACAGATAAGAATAGAAGTGGCTACACCTTC. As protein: CSARDRTDKNRSGYTF.

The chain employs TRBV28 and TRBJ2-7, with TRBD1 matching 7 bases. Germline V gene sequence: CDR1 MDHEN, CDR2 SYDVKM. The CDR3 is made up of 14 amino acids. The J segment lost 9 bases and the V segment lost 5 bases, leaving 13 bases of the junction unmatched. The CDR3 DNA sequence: TGTGCCAGCAGTCAACAGACAGGGATCGAGGGGCAGTACTTC. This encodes CASSQQTGIEGQYF.

The CDR3 spells CSAQIIQETQYF. DNA of the CDR3: TGCAGTGCTCAAATAATCCAAGAGACCCAGTACTTC. The chain is built from TRBV20-1 and TRBJ2-5; D ambiguous. From germline, CDR1 is DFQATT and CDR2 SNEGSKA (reference sequence). The CDR3 loop spans 12 amino acids. V was trimmed by 5 bases and J by 1 base, leaving 8 bases between them.

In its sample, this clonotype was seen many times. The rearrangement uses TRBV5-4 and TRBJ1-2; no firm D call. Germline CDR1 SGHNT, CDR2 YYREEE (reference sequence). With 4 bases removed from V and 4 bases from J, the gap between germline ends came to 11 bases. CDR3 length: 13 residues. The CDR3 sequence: CASSPTRSYGYTF. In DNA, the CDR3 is TGTGCCAGCAGCCCGACACGATCCTATGGCTACACCTTC.

CDR3 amino acids: CASSHETSNEQFF. CDR3 nucleotides: TGTGCCAGCAGCCATGAGACTAGCAATGAGCAGTTCTTC. V is TRBV7-9 and J is TRBJ2-1; TRBD2 might be the D (6 bases). CDR1 is SEHNR, CDR2 FQNEAQ, per germline (reference sequence). V lost 5 bases, J lost 6 bases, and 11 bases lay in between. This CDR3 region has 13 residues.

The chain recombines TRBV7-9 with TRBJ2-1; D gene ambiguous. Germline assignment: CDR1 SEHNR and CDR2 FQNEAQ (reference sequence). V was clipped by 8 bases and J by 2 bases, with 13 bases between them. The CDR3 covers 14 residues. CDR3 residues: CASSRAETYNEQFF. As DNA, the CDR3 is TGTGCCAGCTCCCGGGCCGAGACCTACAATGAGCAGTTCTTC. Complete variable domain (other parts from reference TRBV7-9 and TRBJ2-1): DTGVSQNPRHKITKRGQNVTFRCDPISEHNRLYWYRQTLGQGPEFLTYFQNEAQLEKSRLLSDRFSAERPKGSFSTLEIQRTEQGDSAMYLCASSRAETYNEQFFGPGTRLTVL.

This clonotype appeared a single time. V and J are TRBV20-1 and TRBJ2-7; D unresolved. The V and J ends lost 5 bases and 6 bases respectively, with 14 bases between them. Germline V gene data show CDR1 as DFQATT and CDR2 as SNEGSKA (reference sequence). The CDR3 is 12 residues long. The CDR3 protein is CSASFPLGEQYF. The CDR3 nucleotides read TGCAGTGCTTCCTTCCCATTGGGCGAGCAGTACTTC.

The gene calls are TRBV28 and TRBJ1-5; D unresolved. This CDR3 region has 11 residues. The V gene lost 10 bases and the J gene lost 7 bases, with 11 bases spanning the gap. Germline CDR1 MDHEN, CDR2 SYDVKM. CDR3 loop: CATASGQPQHF. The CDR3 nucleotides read TGTGCCACCGCATCAGGACAGCCCCAGCATTTT. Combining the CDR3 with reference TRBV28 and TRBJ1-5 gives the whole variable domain DVKVTQSSRYLVKRTGEKVFLECVQDMDHENMFWYRQDPGLGLRLIYFSYDVKMKEKGDIPEGYSVSREKKERFSLILESASTNQTSMYLCATASGQPQHFGDGTRLSIL.

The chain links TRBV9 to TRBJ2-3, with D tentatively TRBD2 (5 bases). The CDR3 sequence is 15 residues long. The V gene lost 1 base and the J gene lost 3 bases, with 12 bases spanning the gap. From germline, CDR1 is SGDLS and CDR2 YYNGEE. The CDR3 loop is CASSVRAVRTDTQYF. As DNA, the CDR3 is TGTGCCAGCAGCGTACGAGCGGTCAGGACAGATACGCAGTATTTT.

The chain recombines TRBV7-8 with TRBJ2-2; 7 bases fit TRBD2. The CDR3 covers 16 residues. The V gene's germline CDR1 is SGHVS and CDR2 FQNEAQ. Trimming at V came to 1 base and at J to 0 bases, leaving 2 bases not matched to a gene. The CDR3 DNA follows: TGTGCCAGCAGCTTAGAAAGCGGGGCGAACACCGGGGAGCTGTTTTTT. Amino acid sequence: CASSLESGANTGELFF.

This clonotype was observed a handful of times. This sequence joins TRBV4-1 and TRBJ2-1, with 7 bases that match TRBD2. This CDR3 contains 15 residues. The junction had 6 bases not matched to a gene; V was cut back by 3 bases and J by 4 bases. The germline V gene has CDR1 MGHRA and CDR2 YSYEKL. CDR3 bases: TGCGCCAGCAGCCAGAACCCTAGCGGTTACAATGAGCAGTTCTTC. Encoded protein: CASSQNPSGYNEQFF.

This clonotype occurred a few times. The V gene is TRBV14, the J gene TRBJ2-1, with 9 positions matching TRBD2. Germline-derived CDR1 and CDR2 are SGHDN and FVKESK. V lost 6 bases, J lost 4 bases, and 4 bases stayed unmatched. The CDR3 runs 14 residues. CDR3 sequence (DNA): TGTGCCAGCAGAAGCGGGGGGCCTTACAATGAGCAGTTCTTC. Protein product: CASRSGGPYNEQFF.

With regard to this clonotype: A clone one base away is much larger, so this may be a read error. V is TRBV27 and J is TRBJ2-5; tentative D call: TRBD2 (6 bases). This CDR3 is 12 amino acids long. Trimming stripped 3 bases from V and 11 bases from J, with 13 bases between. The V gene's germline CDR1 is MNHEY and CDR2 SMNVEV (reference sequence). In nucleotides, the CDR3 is TGTGCCAGCAGTTTGGGAGGAATTGAGCAGTACTTC. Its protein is CASSLGGIEQYF.

The CDR3 bases are TGTGCCAGCAGCAAAGGGGGTAACAATGAGCAGTTCTTC. As protein: CASSKGGNNEQFF. J is TRBJ2-1 and V is TRBV21-1. TRBV21-1 is flagged as a pseudogene. This CDR3 spans 13 amino acids.

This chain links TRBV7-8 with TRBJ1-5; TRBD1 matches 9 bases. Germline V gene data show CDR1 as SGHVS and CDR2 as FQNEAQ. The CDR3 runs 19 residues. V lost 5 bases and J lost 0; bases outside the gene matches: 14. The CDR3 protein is CASSEWLLDRGYSNQPQHF. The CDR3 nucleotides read TGTGCCAGCAGCGAATGGTTGTTGGACAGGGGTTATAGCAATCAGCCCCAGCATTTT.

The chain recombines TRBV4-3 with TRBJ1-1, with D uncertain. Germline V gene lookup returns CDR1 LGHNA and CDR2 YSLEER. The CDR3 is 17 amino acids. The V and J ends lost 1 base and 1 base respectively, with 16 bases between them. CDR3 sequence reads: CASSQAGAGGRNTEAFF. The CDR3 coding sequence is TGCGCCAGCAGCCAAGCGGGCGCGGGAGGTCGGAACACTGAAGCTTTCTTT.

CDR3 in DNA: TGCGCCAGCAGCCAAGATCTAAGAGCGGGGGGCTTTCTTCAAGAGACCCAGTACTTC. It specifies CASSQDLRAGGFLQETQYF. The rearrangement joins TRBV4-3 to TRBJ2-5, with 9 bases aligning to TRBD2. Germline lookup yields CDR1 LGHNA and CDR2 YSLEER. Trimming cost V 0 bases and J 2 bases; bases outside gene matches: 13. There are 19 residues in the CDR3.

CDR3 protein: CASSSGTRDDGEQYF. CDR3 coding DNA: TGTGCCAGCAGCTCCGGGACTAGGGACGACGGTGAGCAGTACTTC. J is TRBJ2-5 and V is TRBV28; 8 positions agree with TRBD2. Germline trimming cut 6 bases from V and 11 bases from J; bases unmatched to any gene: 17. This CDR3 is built from 15 residues. Per germline, CDR1 MDHEN and CDR2 SYDVKM.

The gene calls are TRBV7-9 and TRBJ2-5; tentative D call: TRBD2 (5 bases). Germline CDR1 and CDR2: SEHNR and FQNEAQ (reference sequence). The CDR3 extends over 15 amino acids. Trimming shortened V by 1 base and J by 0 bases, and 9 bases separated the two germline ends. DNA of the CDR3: TGTGCCAGCAGCTTAGAATTCGGGGACCAAGAGACCCAGTACTTC. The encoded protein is CASSLEFGDQETQYF.

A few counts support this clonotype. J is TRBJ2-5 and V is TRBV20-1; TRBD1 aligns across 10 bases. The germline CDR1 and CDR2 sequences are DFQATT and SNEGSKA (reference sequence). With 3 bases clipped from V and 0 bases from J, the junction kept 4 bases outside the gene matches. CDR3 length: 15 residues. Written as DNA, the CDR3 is TGCAGTGCTAGGGGGACAGGGGAGTACCAAGAGACCCAGTACTTC. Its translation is CSARGTGEYQETQYF.